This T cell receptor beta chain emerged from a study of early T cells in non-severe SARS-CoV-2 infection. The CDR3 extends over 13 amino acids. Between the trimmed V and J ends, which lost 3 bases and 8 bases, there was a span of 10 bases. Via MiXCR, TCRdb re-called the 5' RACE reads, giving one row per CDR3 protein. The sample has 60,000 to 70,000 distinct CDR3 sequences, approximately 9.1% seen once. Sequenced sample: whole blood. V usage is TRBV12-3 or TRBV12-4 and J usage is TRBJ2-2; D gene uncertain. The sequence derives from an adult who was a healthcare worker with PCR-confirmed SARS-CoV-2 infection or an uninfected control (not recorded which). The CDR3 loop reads CASSLKTGGELFF. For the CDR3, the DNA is TGTGCCAGCAGTTTGAAAACTGGAGGGGAGCTGTTTTTT.